This TCR beta chain was captured by sequencing in a study of cytomegalovirus exposure and HLA in healthy donors. Findings and caveats of the study: Sequencing probably produced one cluster of sequence variants that were highly shared. For most TCR sequences rarity was the rule, although some public TCRs occurred in many donors. In a later analysis, specific HLA alleles were associated with approximately 17,000 TCR beta sequences at a 0.05 false discovery rate. In a later analysis, V- and J-gene trimming of beta chains associated with a DCLRE1C missense variant, replicated independently.

CDR1 and CDR2 from the germline V gene are LNHDA and SQIVND (reference sequence). The CDR3 is 17 residues long. Trimming cost V 7 bases and J 6 bases; bases outside gene matches: 18. This clone was found a few times. The antigen is undetermined. The PCR used 60 Vbeta and 13 Jbeta primers. This table comes from immunoSEQ multiplex PCR, and its TCRdb copy is limited to in-frame clones, with some not included. The sample consists of 90,000 to 100,000 clones, about 66% of them appearing once. Material for sequencing was PBMCs. V gene TRBV19 combines with J gene TRBJ1-5; 7 bases map to TRBD1. The clonotype comes from a boy aged 5-17 years in good health and CMV-seropositive. The CDR3 spells CASKDPIRGGPGQPQHF. The DNA for the CDR3 is TGTGCCAGTAAGGATCCCATCCGAGGGGGCCCGGGTCAGCCCCAGCATTTT.